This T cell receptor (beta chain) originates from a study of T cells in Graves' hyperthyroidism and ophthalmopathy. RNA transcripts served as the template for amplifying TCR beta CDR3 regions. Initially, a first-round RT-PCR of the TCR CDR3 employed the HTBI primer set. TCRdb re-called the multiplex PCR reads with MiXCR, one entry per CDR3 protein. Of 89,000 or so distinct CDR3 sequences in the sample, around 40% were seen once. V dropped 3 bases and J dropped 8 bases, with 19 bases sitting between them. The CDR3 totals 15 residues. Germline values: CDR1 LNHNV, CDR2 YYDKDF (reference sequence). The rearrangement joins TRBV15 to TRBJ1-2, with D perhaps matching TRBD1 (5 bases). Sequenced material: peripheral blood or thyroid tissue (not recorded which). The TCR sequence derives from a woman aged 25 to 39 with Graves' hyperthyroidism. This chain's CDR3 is CATSSPSVRVGGYTF. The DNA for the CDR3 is TGTGCCACCAGCAGCCCGAGCGTCAGGGTGGGCGGCTACACCTTC. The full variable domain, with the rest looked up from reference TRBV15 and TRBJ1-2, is DAMVIQNPRYQVTQFGKPVTLSCSQTLNHNVMYWYQQKSSQAPKLLFHYYDKDFNNEADTPDNFQSRRPNTSFCFLDIRSPGLGDTAMYLCATSSPSVRVGGYTFGSGTRLTVV.